The source of this T cell receptor beta chain is a study of cytomegalovirus exposure and HLA in healthy donors. Whole-study context: An earlier analysis identified 120 million or so unique TCR beta sequences in about 180 million T cells. Study-wide findings and caveats: Associated with HLA alleles at 0.05 false discovery rate in a later analysis were 16,951 TCR beta sequences.

The CDR3 runs to 14 residues. The V end lost 3 bases, the J end lost 3 bases, and 11 bases lay between the germline ends. Germline CDR1 and CDR2: PRHDT and FYEKMQ (reference sequence). 13 Jbeta primers and 60 Vbeta primers were used for the PCR. Method: immunoSEQ multiplex PCR; TCRdb's copy keeps in-frame clones and lacks some. This table holds about 150,000 clones, 60% to 85% found once. About this clone itself: The antigen is not known.

The source material was PBMCs. This sequence originates from a woman in her thirties or forties in good health and CMV-seropositive. V gene TRBV13 combines with J gene TRBJ2-5; weak D call: TRBD1 (5 bases). CDR3 residues: CASSFRVRKETQYF. The CDR3 coding sequence is TGTGCCAGCAGCTTCAGGGTTCGAAAAGAGACCCAGTACTTC.